What follows is one T cell receptor beta chain and its context. Its specificity is unknown. The sample belongs to a study of shared clonotypes between healthy human individuals. The genomic DNA of each subset was split evenly across several immunoSEQ plates. A roughly 200 ng quantity of DNA, 25,000 to 30,000 T cell genomes, went into the sorted-subset replicate PCRs. Profiled with immunoSEQ multiplex PCR; TCRdb holds only in-frame clones, not every one. The sample lists just under 350,000 clones; more than 60% were seen once. All donors were healthy HIV-negative adults lacking recent acute infections or vaccinations. General study findings and limits: A handful of donors held roughly 5% of naive CD4 clonotypes in common.

Trimming removed 0 bases from V and 1 base from J, with 13 bases in between. Looked up from germline, CDR1 is MGHRA and CDR2 is YSYEKL. The CDR3 contains 17 residues. Sequenced input: memory CD4+ T cells sorted from blood. Subset reported: CD45RA-negative fraction. The V and J genes are TRBV4-1 and TRBJ1-5; D uncertain. The sequence derives from a young man in good health. The CDR3 loop is CASSQESGRRSNQPQHF. The CDR3 nucleotides are TGCGCCAGCAGCCAAGAGTCGGGAAGAAGGAGCAATCAGCCCCAGCATTTT.